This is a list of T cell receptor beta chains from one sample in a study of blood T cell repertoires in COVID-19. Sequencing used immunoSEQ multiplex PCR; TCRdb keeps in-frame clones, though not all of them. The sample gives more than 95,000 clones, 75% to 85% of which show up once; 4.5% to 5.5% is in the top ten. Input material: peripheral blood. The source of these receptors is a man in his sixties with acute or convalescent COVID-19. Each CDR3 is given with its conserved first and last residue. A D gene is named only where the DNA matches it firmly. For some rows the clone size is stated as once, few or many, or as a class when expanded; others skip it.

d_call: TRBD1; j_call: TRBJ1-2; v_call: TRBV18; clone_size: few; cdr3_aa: CASSSWTGGYGYTF; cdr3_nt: TGTGCCAGCTCATCTTGGACAGGAGGTTATGGCTACACCTTC
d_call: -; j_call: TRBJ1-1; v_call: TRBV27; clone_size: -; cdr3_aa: CASSSASTTMVNTEAFF; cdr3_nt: TGTGCCAGCAGTTCGGCCTCAACGACAATGGTGAACACTGAAGCTTTCTTT
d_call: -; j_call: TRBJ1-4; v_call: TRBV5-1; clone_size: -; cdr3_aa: CASSLDSSNEKLFF; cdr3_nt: TGCGCCAGCAGCTTGGACAGCTCAAATGAAAAACTGTTTTTT
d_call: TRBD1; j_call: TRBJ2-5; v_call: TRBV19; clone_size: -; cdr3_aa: CASSPGTAQETQYF; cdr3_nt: TGTGCCAGTAGTCCCGGGACAGCCCAAGAGACCCAGTACTTC
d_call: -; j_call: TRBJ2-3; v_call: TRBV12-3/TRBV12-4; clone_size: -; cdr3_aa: CASSLMTQDTQYF; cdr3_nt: TGTGCCAGCAGTTTAATGACTCAAGATACGCAGTATTTT
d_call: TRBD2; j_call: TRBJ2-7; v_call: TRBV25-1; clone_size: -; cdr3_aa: CASSEAGTSGSHEQYF; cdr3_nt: TGTGCCAGCAGTGAGGCTGGGACTAGCGGGAGCCACGAGCAGTACTTC
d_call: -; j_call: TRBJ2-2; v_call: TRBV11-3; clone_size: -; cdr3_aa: CASSPRSYGELFF; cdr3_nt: TGTGCCAGCAGCCCCCGTTCTTACGGGGAGCTGTTTTTT
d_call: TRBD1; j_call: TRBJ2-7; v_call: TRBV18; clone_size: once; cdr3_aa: CASSPPTGGRYEQYF; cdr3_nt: TGTGCCAGCTCACCACCGACAGGGGGACGCTACGAGCAGTACTTC
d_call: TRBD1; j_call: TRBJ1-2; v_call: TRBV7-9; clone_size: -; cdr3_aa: CASSPRSSLPGQGADGYTF; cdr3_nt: TGTGCCAGCAGCCCACGTTCTAGCCTACCGGGACAGGGGGCGGATGGCTACACCTTC
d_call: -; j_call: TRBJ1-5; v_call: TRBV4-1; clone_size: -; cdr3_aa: CASSQEGRGRNQPQHF; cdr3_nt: TGCGCCAGCAGCCAAGAAGGTCGGGGTCGTAATCAGCCCCAGCATTTT
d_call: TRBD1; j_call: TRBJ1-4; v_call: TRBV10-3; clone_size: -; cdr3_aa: CAISGVRGQVEKLFF; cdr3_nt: TGTGCCATCAGCGGCGTCAGGGGACAGGTTGAAAAACTGTTTTTT
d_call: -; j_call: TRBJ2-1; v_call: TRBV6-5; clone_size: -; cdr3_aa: CASSLVADLWDEQFF; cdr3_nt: TGTGCCAGCAGCCTAGTAGCGGACCTTTGGGATGAGCAGTTCTTC
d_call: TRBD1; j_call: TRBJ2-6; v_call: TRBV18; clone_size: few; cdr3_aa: CASSPKTGGTGANVLTF; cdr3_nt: TGTGCCAGCTCACCTAAAACAGGGGGCACTGGGGCCAACGTCCTGACTTTC
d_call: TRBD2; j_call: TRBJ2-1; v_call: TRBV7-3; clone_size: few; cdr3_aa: CASSLNKAGGSYNEQFF; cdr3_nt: TGTGCCAGCAGCTTAAACAAAGCGGGAGGATCCTACAATGAGCAGTTCTTC
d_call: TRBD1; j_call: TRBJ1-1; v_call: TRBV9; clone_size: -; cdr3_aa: CASQGDTEAFF; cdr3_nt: TGTGCCAGCCAGGGGGACACTGAAGCTTTCTTT
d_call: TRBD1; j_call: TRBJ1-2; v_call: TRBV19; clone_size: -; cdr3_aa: CASSTTGGNGYTF; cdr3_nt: TGTGCCAGTAGTACGACAGGGGGCAATGGCTACACCTTC
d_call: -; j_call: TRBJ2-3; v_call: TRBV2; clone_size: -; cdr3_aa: CASIQGSTDTQYF; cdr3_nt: TGTGCCAGCATACAGGGAAGCACAGATACGCAGTATTTT
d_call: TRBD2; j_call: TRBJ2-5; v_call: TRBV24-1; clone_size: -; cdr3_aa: CATSGTSGTETQYF; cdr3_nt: TGTGCCACCAGTGGCACTAGCGGGACGGAGACCCAGTACTTC
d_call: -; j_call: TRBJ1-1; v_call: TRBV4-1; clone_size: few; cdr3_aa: CASSQPPGQGIGEAFF; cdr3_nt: TGCGCCAGCAGCCAGCCCCCGGGACAAGGGATTGGTGAAGCTTTCTTT
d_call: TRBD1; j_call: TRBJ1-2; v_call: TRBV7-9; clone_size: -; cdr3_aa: CASSLVDRVANYGYTF; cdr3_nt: TGTGCCAGCAGCTTAGTGGACAGGGTCGCTAACTATGGCTACACCTTC
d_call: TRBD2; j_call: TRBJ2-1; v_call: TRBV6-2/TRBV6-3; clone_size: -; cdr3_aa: CASSASTSGATYNEQFF; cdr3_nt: TGTGCCAGCAGTGCTTCGACTAGCGGGGCGACCTACAATGAGCAGTTCTTC
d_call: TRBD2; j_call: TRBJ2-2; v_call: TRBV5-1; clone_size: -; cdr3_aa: CASSSLRGDTGELFF; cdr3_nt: TGCGCCAGCAGCTCCCTGCGGGGGGACACCGGGGAGCTGTTTTTT
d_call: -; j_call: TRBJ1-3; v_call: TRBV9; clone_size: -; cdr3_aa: CASSVVAGSSSGNTIYF; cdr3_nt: TGTGCCAGCAGCGTAGTGGCAGGGTCGAGCTCTGGAAACACCATATATTTT
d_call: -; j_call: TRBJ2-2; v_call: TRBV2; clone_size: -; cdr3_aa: CATRRAANTGELFF; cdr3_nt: TGTGCCACCCGGCGGGCCGCTAACACCGGGGAGCTGTTTTTT
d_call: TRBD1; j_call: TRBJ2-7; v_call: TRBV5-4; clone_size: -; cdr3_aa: CASSWGQAGEQYF; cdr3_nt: TGTGCCAGCAGTTGGGGACAGGCGGGCGAGCAGTACTTC
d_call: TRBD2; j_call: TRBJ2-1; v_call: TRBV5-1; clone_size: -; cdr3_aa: CASSFGGTSRNEQFF; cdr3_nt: TGCGCCAGCAGCTTCGGGGGGACTAGTCGCAATGAGCAGTTCTTC
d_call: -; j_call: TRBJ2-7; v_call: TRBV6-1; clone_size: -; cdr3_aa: CASSEMRYEQYF; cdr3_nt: TGTGCCAGCAGTGAGATGAGATACGAGCAGTACTTC
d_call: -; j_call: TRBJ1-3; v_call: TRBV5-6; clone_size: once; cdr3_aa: CASSLGAAGTPVGTIYF; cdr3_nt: TGTGCCAGCAGCTTGGGGGCGGCTGGGACACCGGTTGGCACCATATATTTT